This is a list of T cell receptor beta chains from one sample in a study of cytotoxic CD8 clonotypes in ibrutinib-treated CLL. Clones were sequenced by immunoSEQ multiplex PCR, and TCRdb holds only the in-frame ones, with some missing. The sample lists about 200,000 clones; approximately 75% were seen once. This material consisted of PBMCs, taken after 12 months of ibrutinib treatment. These receptors all come from a human donor with chronic lymphocytic leukemia. CDR3s include the opening cysteine and the closing phenylalanine or tryptophan. D genes are given only for firm matches.

j_gene	d_gene	v_gene	CDR3aa
TRBJ2-2	NA	TRBV11-2	CASRRIGRAVRAGELFF
TRBJ1-5	NA	TRBV7-2	CASSRQEYQPQHF
TRBJ1-2	NA	TRBV9	CASSVAPTYSDGYTF
TRBJ2-7	TRBD1	TRBV4-1	CASSQPRTGGSYEQYF
TRBJ2-1	TRBD1	TRBV7-9	CASSPREGGFRNEQFF
TRBJ1-4	NA	TRBV19	CASIGWSEEKLFF
TRBJ2-2	NA	TRBV9	CASSLARGELFF
TRBJ2-5	NA	TRBV7-2	CASSSGGPETQYF
TRBJ2-1	NA	TRBV5-1	CASSSAQAVTNEQFF
TRBJ2-1	TRBD2	TRBV4-2	CASRGLAGARGDEQFF
TRBJ2-2	NA	TRBV7-7	CAVPFPPGRRTGELFF
TRBJ2-7	NA	TRBV5-1	CASSRGGYEQYF
TRBJ2-1	TRBD1	TRBV27	CASSSQQGWSYNEQFF
TRBJ2-2	NA	TRBV11-2	CASSSLWEGKRLYTGELFF
TRBJ2-7	NA	TRBV28	CASSSTRPKQYF